The rows below give T cell receptor beta chains drawn from one sample of a study of cytomegalovirus exposure and HLA in healthy donors. TCRdb's table, derived via immunoSEQ multiplex PCR, lists solely in-frame clones and lacks some. The sample lists 90,000 to 120,000 clones, 65% to 85% seen once, with less than 2.5% in the top ten. The sequencing sample was made of PBMCs. The receptors stem from a man younger than 35 in good health and CMV-seronegative. Both conserved end residues are part of each CDR3. D genes are given only for firm matches. Size is stated for part of the rows, as once, few or many counts, or as a class when the clone is expanded.

>TRBV7-8|TRBJ2-7|TRBD2|few
TGTGCCAGCAGCCCGAGCGGGGCCTACGGCGACGAGCAGTACTTC
CASSPSGAYGDEQYF
>TRBV2|TRBJ1-4|.|.
TGTGCCAGCCTACCGAACGGGGGTACTAATGAAAAACTGTTTTTT
CASLPNGGTNEKLFF
>TRBV5-1|TRBJ2-7|.|.
TGCGCCAGCAGCGCCACCGGGACACGACCCTACGAGCAGTACTTC
CASSATGTRPYEQYF
>TRBV30|TRBJ1-1|TRBD1|.
TGTGCCTGGAGCGAGGACAGGGCCCCAACTTTCTTT
CAWSEDRAPTFF
>TRBV4-3|TRBJ2-3|TRBD2|.
TGCGCCAGCAGCCAAGCGGTGGGCGGGGGGCCGGAAGATACGCAGTATTTT
CASSQAVGGGPEDTQYF
>TRBV5-1|TRBJ2-6|TRBD1|.
TGCGCCAGCAGCTTAGCAGGGGGCAACTCTGGGGCCAACGTCCTGACTTTC
CASSLAGGNSGANVLTF
>TRBV2|TRBJ1-5|.|once
TGTGCCAGCAGTGGTCGGGGTACGGCGCCCCAGCATTTT
CASSGRGTAPQHF
>TRBV11-2|TRBJ2-7|.|.
TGTGCCAGCAGCCGGACACCTCCCTACGAGCAGTACTTC
CASSRTPPYEQYF
>TRBV10-3|TRBJ2-5|TRBD2|.
TGTGCCATCAGTGACGGGGGGCAAGAGACCCAGTACTTC
CAISDGGQETQYF
>TRBV4-3|TRBJ2-2|TRBD2|.
TGCGCCAGCAGCCAAGTTCCGCGACTAGCGGGGGGTCACGGGGAGCTGTTTTTT
CASSQVPRLAGGHGELFF
>TRBV7-9|TRBJ2-1|.|.
TGTGCCAGCAGCCAGTCCCCTCGGGGGAACCAGTTCTTC
CASSQSPRGNQFF
>TRBV6-5|TRBJ2-2|TRBD1|.
TGTGCCAGTGCGACAGGGGGAAACACCGGGGAGCTGTTTTTT
CASATGGNTGELFF
>TRBV4-3|TRBJ2-7|TRBD1|many
TGCGCCAGCAGCCAAGGACAGGGCGAGCAGTACTTC
CASSQGQGEQYF
>TRBV9|TRBJ2-7|TRBD1|.
TGTGCCAGCAGCGTAGCTGGGACAGGGGAGTACGAGCAGTACTTC
CASSVAGTGEYEQYF
>TRBV6-1|TRBJ1-5|.|.
TGTGCCAGCAGTGAACCGGCAGGCATTAGCAATCAGCCCCAGCATTTT
CASSEPAGISNQPQHF
>TRBV6-5|TRBJ1-2|.|few
TGTGCCAGCAGCCCCGTAGGGGAATATGGCTACACCTTC
CASSPVGEYGYTF
>TRBV4-2|TRBJ1-2|.|.
TGTGCCAGCAGCCAAGATCGGTCACGCCAAGCGGCTAACTATGGCTACACCTTC
CASSQDRSRQAANYGYTF
>TRBV11-3|TRBJ2-3|.|.
TGTGCCAGCGGCTCTGGCACAGATACGCAGTATTTT
CASGSGTDTQYF
>TRBV4-2|TRBJ2-1|TRBD1|.
TGTGCCAGCAGCCTCGGACAGGGGGCAGATAATGAGCAGTTCTTC
CASSLGQGADNEQFF
>TRBV14|TRBJ1-3|.|few
TGTGCCAGCAGCCAAAGAGGTGCTGGAAACACCATATATTTT
CASSQRGAGNTIYF
>TRBV5-4|TRBJ1-1|TRBD1|.
TGTGCCAGCAGACAGCAGACAGGGGGCGCAGGGTACACTGAAGCTTTCTTT
CASRQQTGGAGYTEAFF
>TRBV5-1|TRBJ2-2|TRBD2|.
TGCGCCAGCAGACACCCGGGACTAGCGATAGCCGGGGAGCTGTTTTTT
CASRHPGLAIAGELFF
>TRBV5-4|TRBJ2-2|TRBD2|.
TGTGCCAGCAGCCCCCCGGTAGCGGGGGGTGGGACCGGGGAGCTGTTTTTT
CASSPPVAGGGTGELFF
>TRBV18|TRBJ1-3|TRBD1|.
TGTGCCAGCTCACCCGACAGGGTCTCTGGAAACACCATATATTTT
CASSPDRVSGNTIYF
>TRBV5-1|TRBJ2-2|TRBD1|.
TGCGCCAGCAGCTTGAGACGGACAGGGTTCGACACCGGGGAGCTGTTTTTT
CASSLRRTGFDTGELFF
>TRBV14|TRBJ2-3|TRBD2|once
TGTGCCAGCAGCCAAATCCCCTTTGGAGCGGGGTCCACAGATACGCAGTATTTT
CASSQIPFGAGSTDTQYF
>TRBV7-7|TRBJ2-1|.|.
TGTGCCAGCAGCTTCGGGGTCAGCTCTCACAATGAGCAGTTCTTC
CASSFGVSSHNEQFF
>TRBV13|TRBJ2-3|TRBD2|.
TGTGCCAGCAGCTCATGGGGGGGTGAAGATACGCAGTATTTT
CASSSWGGEDTQYF
>TRBV27|TRBJ1-1|TRBD1|.
TGTGCCAGCAGTCCCTGGGACAGGGGCGGCACTGAAGCTTTCTTT
CASSPWDRGGTEAFF
>TRBV5-1|TRBJ2-5|.|.
TGCGCCAGCAGCTTGATGTGGCAAAAAGAAGAGACCCAGTACTTC
CASSLMWQKEETQYF
>TRBV9|TRBJ2-3|.|once
TGTGCCAGCAGCGTAGCAATCGGGGGTGGCGCAGATACGCAGTATTTT
CASSVAIGGGADTQYF
>TRBV19|TRBJ1-1|TRBD1|.
TGTGCCAGTAGCCCACTACAGGGGGCTGGGAACACTGAAGCTTTCTTT
CASSPLQGAGNTEAFF
>TRBV19|TRBJ2-2|.|.
TGTGCCAGTAGTATCGGGACTGCCCCCGGGGAGCTGTTTTTT
CASSIGTAPGELFF